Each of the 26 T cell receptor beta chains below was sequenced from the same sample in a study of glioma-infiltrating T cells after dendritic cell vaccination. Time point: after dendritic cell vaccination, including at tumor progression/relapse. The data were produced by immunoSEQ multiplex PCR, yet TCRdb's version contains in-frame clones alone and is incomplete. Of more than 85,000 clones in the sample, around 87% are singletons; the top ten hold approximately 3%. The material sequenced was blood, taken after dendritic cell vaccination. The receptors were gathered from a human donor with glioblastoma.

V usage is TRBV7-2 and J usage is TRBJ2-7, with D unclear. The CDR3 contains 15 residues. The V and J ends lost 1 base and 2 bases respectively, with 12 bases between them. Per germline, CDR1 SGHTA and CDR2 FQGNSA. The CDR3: CASSLVAEVAYEQYF. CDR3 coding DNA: TGTGCCAGCAGCTTAGTGGCAGAGGTTGCCTACGAGCAGTACTTC. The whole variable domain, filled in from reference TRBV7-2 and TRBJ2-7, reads GAGVSQSPSNKVTEKGKDVELRCDPISGHTALYWYRQSLGQGLEFLIYFQGNSAPDKSGLPSDRFSAERTGGSVSTLTIQRTQQEDSAVYLCASSLVAEVAYEQYFGPGTRLTVT.

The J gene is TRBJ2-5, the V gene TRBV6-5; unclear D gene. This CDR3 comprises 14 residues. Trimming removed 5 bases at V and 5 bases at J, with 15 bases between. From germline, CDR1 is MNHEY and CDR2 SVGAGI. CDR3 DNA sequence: TGTGCCAGCAGTCCGCCTAGTATACCGGAGACCCAGTACTTC. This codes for CASSPPSIPETQYF.

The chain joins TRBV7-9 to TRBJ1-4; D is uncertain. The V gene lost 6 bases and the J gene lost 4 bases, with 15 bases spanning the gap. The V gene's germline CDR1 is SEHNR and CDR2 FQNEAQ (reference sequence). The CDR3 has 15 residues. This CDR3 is CASSQSRVGNEKLFF. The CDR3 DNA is TGTGCCAGCAGTCAAAGTCGTGTCGGTAATGAAAAACTGTTTTTT.

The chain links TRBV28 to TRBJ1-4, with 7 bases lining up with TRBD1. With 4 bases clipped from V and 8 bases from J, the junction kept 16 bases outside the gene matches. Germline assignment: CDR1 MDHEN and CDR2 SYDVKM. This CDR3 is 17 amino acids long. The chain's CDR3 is CASSSTNFRQGGEKLFF. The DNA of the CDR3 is TGTGCCAGCAGTTCTACCAACTTTCGACAGGGTGGAGAAAAACTGTTTTTT.

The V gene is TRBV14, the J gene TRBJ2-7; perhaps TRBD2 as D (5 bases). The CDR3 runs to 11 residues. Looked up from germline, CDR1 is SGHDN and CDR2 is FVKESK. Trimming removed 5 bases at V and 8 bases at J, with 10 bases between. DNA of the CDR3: TGTGCCAGCAGCTCTAGCTCGAAGCAGTACTTC. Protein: CASSSSSKQYF.

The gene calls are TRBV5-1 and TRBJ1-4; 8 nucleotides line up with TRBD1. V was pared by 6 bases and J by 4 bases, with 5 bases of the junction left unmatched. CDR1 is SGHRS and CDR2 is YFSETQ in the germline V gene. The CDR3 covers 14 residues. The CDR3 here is CASTRTGFNEKLFF. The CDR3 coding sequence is TGCGCCAGCACCCGGACAGGGTTTAATGAAAAACTGTTTTTT.

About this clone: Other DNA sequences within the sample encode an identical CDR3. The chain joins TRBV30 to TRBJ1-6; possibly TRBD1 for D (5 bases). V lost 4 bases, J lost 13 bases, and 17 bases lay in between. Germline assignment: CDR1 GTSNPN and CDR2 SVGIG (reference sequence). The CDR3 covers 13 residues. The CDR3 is CAWIAGEGSPLHF. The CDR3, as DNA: TGTGCCTGGATTGCGGGGGAGGGTTCCCCCCTCCACTTT.

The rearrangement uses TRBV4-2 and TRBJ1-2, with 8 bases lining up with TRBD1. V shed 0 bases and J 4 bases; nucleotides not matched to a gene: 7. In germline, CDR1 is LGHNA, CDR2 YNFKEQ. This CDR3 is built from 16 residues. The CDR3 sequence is CASSQDKADRAYGYTF. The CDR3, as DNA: TGTGCCAGCAGCCAAGATAAGGCGGACAGGGCCTATGGCTACACCTTC.

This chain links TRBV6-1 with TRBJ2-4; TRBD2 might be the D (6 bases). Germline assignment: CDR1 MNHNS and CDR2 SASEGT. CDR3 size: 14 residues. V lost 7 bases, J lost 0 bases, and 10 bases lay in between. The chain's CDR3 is CASMGGKAKNIQYF. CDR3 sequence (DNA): TGTGCCAGCATGGGCGGGAAAGCCAAAAACATTCAGTACTTC.

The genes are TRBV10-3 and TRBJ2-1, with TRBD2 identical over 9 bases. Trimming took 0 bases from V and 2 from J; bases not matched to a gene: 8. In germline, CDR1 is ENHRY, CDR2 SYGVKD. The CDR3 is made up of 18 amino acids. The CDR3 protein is CAISESFQAGGPYNEQFF. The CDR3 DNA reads TGTGCCATCAGTGAGTCGTTTCAAGCGGGGGGCCCCTACAATGAGCAGTTCTTC.

CDR3 nucleotides: TGCGCCAGCAGCTTGGGGGACAGGGTAGATACGCAGTATTTT. Residues: CASSLGDRVDTQYF. This chain connects TRBV5-1 to TRBJ2-3; 9 bases match TRBD1. The CDR3 is 14 residues long. The J segment lost 5 bases and the V segment lost 0 bases, leaving 1 base of the junction unmatched. CDR1 and CDR2 from the germline V gene are SGHRS and YFSETQ.

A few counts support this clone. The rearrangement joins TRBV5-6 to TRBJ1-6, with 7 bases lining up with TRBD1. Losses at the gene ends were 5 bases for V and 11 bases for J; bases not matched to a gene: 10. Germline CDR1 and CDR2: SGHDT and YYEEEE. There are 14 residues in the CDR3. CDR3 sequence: CASSRQGVLPPLHF. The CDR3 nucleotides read TGTGCCAGCAGTAGACAGGGAGTCCTGCCACCCCTCCACTTT.

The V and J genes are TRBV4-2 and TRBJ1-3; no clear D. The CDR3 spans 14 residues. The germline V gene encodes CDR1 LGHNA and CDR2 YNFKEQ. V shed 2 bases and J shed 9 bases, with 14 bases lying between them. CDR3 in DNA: TGTGCCAGCAGCCAAACGGGTATTATTGGCACCATATATTTT. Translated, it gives CASSQTGIIGTIYF.

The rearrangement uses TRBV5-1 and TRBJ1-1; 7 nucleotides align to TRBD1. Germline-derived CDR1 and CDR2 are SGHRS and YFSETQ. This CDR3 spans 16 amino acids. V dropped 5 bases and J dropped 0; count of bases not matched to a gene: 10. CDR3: CASSYKAGTVNTEAFF. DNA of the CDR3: TGCGCCAGCAGTTATAAGGCCGGGACAGTGAACACTGAAGCTTTCTTT.

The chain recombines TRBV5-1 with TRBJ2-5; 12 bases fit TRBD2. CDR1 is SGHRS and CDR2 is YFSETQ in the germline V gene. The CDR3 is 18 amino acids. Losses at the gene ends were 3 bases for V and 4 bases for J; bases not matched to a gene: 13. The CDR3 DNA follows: TGCGCCAGCAGCTCGACTTTTGGACTAGCGGGAATCTCAGAGACCCAGTACTTC. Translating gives CASSSTFGLAGISETQYF.

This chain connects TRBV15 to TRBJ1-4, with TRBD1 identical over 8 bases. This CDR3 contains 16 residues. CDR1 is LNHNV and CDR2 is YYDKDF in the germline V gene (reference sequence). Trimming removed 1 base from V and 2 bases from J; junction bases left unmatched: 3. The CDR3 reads CATSRGRTGTNEKLFF. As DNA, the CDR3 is TGTGCCACCAGCAGAGGCCGGACAGGGACTAATGAAAAACTGTTTTTT.

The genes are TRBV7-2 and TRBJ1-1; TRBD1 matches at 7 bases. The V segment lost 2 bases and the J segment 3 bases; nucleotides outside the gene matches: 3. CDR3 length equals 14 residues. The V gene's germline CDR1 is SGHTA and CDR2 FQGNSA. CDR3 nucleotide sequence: TGTGCCAGCAGCTTATTTCAGGGGGACACTGAAGCTTTCTTT. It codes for CASSLFQGDTEAFF.

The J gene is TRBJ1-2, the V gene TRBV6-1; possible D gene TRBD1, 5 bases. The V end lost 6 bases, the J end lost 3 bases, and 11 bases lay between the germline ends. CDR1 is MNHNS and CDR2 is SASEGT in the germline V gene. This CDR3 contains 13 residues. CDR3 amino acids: CASSREGDYGYTF. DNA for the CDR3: TGTGCCAGCAGCAGGGAAGGAGACTATGGCTACACCTTC.

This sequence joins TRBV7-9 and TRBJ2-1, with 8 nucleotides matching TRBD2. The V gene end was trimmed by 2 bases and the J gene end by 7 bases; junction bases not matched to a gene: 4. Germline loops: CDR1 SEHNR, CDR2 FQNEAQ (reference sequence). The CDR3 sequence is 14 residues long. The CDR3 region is CASSLLAGANEQFF. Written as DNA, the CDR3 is TGTGCCAGCAGCTTACTAGCGGGTGCAAATGAGCAGTTCTTC.

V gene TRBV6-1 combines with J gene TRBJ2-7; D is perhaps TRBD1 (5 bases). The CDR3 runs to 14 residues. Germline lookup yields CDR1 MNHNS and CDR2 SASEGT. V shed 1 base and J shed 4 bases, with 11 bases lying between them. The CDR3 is CASSEGSGPYEQYF. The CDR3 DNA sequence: TGTGCCAGCAGTGAAGGGTCAGGGCCGTACGAGCAGTACTTC.

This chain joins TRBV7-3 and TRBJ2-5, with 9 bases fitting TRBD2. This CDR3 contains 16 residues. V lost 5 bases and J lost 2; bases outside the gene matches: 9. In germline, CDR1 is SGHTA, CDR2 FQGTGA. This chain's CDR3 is CASSPKLAGGQETQYF. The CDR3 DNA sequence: TGTGCCAGCAGCCCCAAACTAGCGGGCGGACAAGAGACCCAGTACTTC.

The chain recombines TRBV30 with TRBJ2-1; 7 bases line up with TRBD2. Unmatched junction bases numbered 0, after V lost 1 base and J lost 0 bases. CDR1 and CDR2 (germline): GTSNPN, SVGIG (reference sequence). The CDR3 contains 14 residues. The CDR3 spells CAWSGGGSYNEQFF. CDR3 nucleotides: TGTGCCTGGAGTGGGGGGGGCTCCTACAATGAGCAGTTCTTC.

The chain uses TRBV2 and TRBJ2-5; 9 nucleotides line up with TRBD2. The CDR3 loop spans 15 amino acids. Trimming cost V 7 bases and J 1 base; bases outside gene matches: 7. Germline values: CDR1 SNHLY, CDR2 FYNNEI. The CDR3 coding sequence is TGTGCCAGCACTAGCGGGGCCGCGGTCCAAGAGACCCAGTACTTC. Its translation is CASTSGAAVQETQYF.

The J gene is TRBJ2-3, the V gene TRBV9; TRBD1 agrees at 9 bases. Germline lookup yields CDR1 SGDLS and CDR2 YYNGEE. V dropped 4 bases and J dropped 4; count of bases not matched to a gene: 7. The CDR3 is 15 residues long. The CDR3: CASSRGQGEADTQYF. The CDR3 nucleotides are TGTGCCAGCAGCAGGGGACAGGGAGAGGCAGATACGCAGTATTTT.

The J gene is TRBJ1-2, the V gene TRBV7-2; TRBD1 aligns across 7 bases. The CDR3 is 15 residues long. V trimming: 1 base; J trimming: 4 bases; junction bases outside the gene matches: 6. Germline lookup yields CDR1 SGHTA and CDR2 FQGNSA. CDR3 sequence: CASSLVTGAAYGYTF. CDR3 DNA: TGTGCCAGCAGCTTAGTAACAGGGGCGGCCTATGGCTACACCTTC.

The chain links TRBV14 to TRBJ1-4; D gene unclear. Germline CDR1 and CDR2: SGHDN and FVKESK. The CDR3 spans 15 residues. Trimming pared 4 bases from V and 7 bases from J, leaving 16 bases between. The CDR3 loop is CASSPGGSFGEKLFF. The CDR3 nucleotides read TGTGCCAGCAGCCCAGGAGGGTCCTTCGGTGAAAAACTGTTTTTT.